These 25 T cell receptor beta chains were all obtained from the same sample, sequenced in a study of CD8+CD57+ T cells in acquired aplastic anemia. CDR3 and TCR beta VDJ profiling relied on genomic DNA as the template. TCRdb re-called the reads through MiXCR, storing one row per CDR3 protein. Here the sample spans roughly 280,000 distinct CDR3 sequences, 45% to 65% being singletons. Selection for sequencing was limited to patients who had shown CD8+CD57+ cell expansion by flow cytometry. Sequencing was carried out using sorted CD4+, CD8+, or CD8+CD57+ T cells (not recorded which) from PBMCs. The receptors derive from a human donor with aplastic anemia.

The chain links TRBV27 to TRBJ1-5; D call uncertain. This CDR3 comprises 15 residues. Germline V CDR1 and CDR2: MNHEY, SMNVEV (reference sequence). V gave up 4 bases and J gave up 1 base, with 11 bases separating them. CDR3: CASSYQAGSNQPQHF. The CDR3 nucleotides read TGTGCCAGCAGTTATCAGGCGGGGAGCAATCAGCCCCAGCATTTT.

The chain uses TRBV5-5 and TRBJ2-1; D might be TRBD2 (5 bases). CDR1 and CDR2 (germline): SGHKS, YYEKEE (reference sequence). V lost 5 bases to trimming and J lost 7 bases, with 19 bases between them. The CDR3 sequence is 15 residues long. The DNA of the CDR3 is TGTGCCAGCAGTTTCCTCCCGAGCGGTAGGAATGAGCAGTTCTTC. It translates to CASSFLPSGRNEQFF.

V usage is TRBV19 and J usage is TRBJ1-1; no clear D. CDR3 length: 14 residues. Germline values: CDR1 LNHDA, CDR2 SQIVND (reference sequence). V lost 2 bases and J 1 base, leaving 8 bases between the germline ends. CDR3 region: CASSIKGRNTEAFF. The CDR3 region has the DNA TGTGCCAGTAGTATAAAGGGAAGGAACACTGAAGCTTTCTTT. Full variable domain (remainder filled in from reference TRBV19 and TRBJ1-1): DGGITQSPKYLFRKEGQNVTLSCEQNLNHDAMYWYRQDPGQGLRLIYYSQIVNDFQKGDIAEGYSVSREKKESFPLTVTSAQKNPTAFYLCASSIKGRNTEAFFGQGTRLTVV.

On this clonotype itself: One end of the junction is discordant with germline, which a read error may explain. The rearrangement joins TRBV5-1 to TRBJ1-1; the match to TRBD1 covers 9 bases. CDR3 length equals 15 residues. Germline V gene sequence: CDR1 SGHRS, CDR2 YFSETQ. This CDR3 is CASSSWGQGHTEAFF. CDR3 coding DNA: TGTGCCAGCAGCTCGTGGGGACAGGGTCACACTGAAGCTTTCTTT.

This clonotype was counted at least ten times. The chain recombines TRBV5-6 with TRBJ1-1, with 7 bases identical to TRBD1. The ends lost 4 bases at V and 6 bases at J; junction bases unmatched: 9. The CDR3 totals 14 residues. Germline values: CDR1 SGHDT, CDR2 YYEEEE. CDR3 protein: CASSGRDRWAEAFF. DNA of the CDR3: TGTGCCAGCAGCGGTCGGGACAGATGGGCTGAAGCTTTCTTT.

The genes are TRBV15 and TRBJ2-6; D not resolved. V was trimmed by 4 bases and J by 0 bases, leaving 10 bases between them. CDR1 LNHNV and CDR2 YYDKDF come from the germline V gene (reference sequence). The CDR3 has 16 residues. Here the CDR3 reads CATSKRSGSGANVLTF. CDR3 DNA sequence: TGTGCCACCAGCAAAAGATCAGGCTCTGGGGCCAACGTCCTGACTTTC.

With regard to this clonotype: The conserved phenylalanine or tryptophan is not found at the CDR3 terminus, so this likely reflects a read error. This chain connects TRBV4-1 to TRBJ2-1; a weak D match, TRBD2 (6 bases). Germline CDR1 MGHRA, CDR2 YSYEKL. This CDR3 comprises 20 residues. CDR3 DNA: TGCGCCAGCAGTCAAGTCCCCCCGTACCCTCGGGAGTACGCCTACAATGAGCAGTTCTAC. It translates to CASSQVPPYPREYAYNEQFY.

With respect to this clonotype: A read error may be the cause here, since a much bigger clone is one base away. The chain combines TRBV24-1 with TRBJ2-1; 8 bases match TRBD2. The V gene's germline CDR1 is KGHDR and CDR2 SFDVKD. The CDR3 is 14 amino acids. CDR3 in DNA: TGTGCCAGCAGTTCTCTTAGCGGGAACGACGAGCAGTTCTTC. Translated: CASSSLSGNDEQFF.

This clonotype was counted at least ten times. Germline and junction disagree at one end, which may indicate a read error. This chain uses TRBV7-9 with TRBJ2-7, with unresolved D. CDR3 size: 14 residues. Germline-derived CDR1 and CDR2 are SEHNR and FQNEAQ (reference sequence). The CDR3 reads CASSQGFDGYEQYF. CDR3 nucleotides: TGCGCCAGCAGCCAAGGATTCGACGGCTACGAGCAGTACTTC. The entire variable domain, with the rest obtained from reference TRBV7-9 and TRBJ2-7, is as follows: DTGVSQNPRHKITKRGQNVTFRCDPISEHNRLYWYRQTLGQGPEFLTYFQNEAQLEKSRLLSDRFSAERPKGSFSTLEIQRTEQGDSAMYLCASSQGFDGYEQYFGPGTRLTVT.

This clonotype was observed at least ten times. This rearrangement joins TRBV7-4 to TRBJ2-5; weak D call: TRBD2 (7 bases). V dropped 6 bases and J dropped 5 bases, with 25 bases sitting between them. Germline V gene data show CDR1 as SGHVT and CDR2 as SQSDAQ. The CDR3 runs to 17 residues. The CDR3 spells CASRYRDSRGAQETQYF. The DNA for the CDR3 is TGTGCCAGCAGATACCGGGACTCCCGGGGGGCCCAGGAGACCCAGTACTTC.

This clonotype was detected ten times or more. The rearrangement links TRBV9 to TRBJ2-7; 10 positions match TRBD1. Germline CDR1 reads SGDLS; CDR2 reads YYNGEE. The CDR3 covers 15 residues. Losses at the gene ends were 3 bases for V and 1 base for J; bases not matched to a gene: 4. The CDR3 bases are TGTGCCAGCAGCGCTCGACAGGGGGCTTCCTACGAGCAGTACTTC. This codes for CASSARQGASYEQYF.

The V call is TRBV20-1, the J call TRBJ1-6; tentatively, D is TRBD1 (6 bases). The CDR3 length is 14 residues. CDR1 and CDR2 (germline): DFQATT, SNEGSKA (reference sequence). Trimming pared 6 bases from V and 7 bases from J, leaving 16 bases between. The CDR3 spells CSARTGGDNSPLHF. CDR3 nucleotide sequence: TGCAGTGCCAGGACGGGGGGCGACAATTCACCCCTCCACTTT.

The rearrangement uses TRBV25-1 and TRBJ2-7, with 8 bases aligning to TRBD1. V trimming: 5 bases; J trimming: 5 bases; junction bases outside the gene matches: 14. Looked up from germline, CDR1 is MGHDK and CDR2 is SYGVNS. CDR3 size: 16 residues. The CDR3 nucleotides read TGTGCCAGCAGTCCGCCCCCCGACAGGGGCATCAACGAGCAGTACTTC. It encodes CASSPPPDRGINEQYF.

This clonotype has a single count. J is TRBJ2-1 and V is TRBV2, with 8 bases lining up with TRBD2. Germline assignment: CDR1 SNHLY and CDR2 FYNNEI. The CDR3 runs to 17 residues. Losses at the gene ends were 6 bases for V and 0 bases for J; bases not matched to a gene: 10. The DNA of the CDR3 is TGTGCCAGCAGGGACTTTACTAGCGGAGTCTCCTACAATGAGCAGTTCTTC. This translates into CASRDFTSGVSYNEQFF.

Many counts were recorded for this clonotype. The chain has TRBV5-1 and TRBJ1-4; the D gene is possibly TRBD1 (6 bases). CDR3 length equals 15 residues. Germline CDR1 reads SGHRS; CDR2 reads YFSETQ. Trimming left V 4 bases short and J 4 bases short, with 14 bases between. The CDR3 here is CASSNRQALNEKLFF. CDR3 in DNA: TGCGCCAGCAGCAATAGACAGGCGCTTAATGAAAAACTGTTTTTT.

This clonotype has only a few counts. The rearrangement links TRBV10-3 to TRBJ1-6; D not certain. Trimming took 0 bases from V and 1 from J, leaving 13 bases between them. The CDR3 extends over 18 amino acids. Germline V gene sequence: CDR1 ENHRY, CDR2 SYGVKD. The CDR3 loop is CAISESLSRVSYNSPLHF. The CDR3 nucleotides are TGTGCCATCAGTGAGTCACTCTCTAGGGTGTCCTATAATTCACCCCTCCACTTT.

The V and J genes are TRBV28 and TRBJ1-4; D is ambiguous. The CDR3 totals 11 residues. In germline, CDR1 is MDHEN, CDR2 SYDVKM. V lost 7 bases and J 8 bases, leaving 8 bases between the germline ends. CDR3 protein: CASTSKEKLFF. The CDR3 coding sequence is TGTGCCAGCACCTCGAAGGAAAAACTGTTTTTT.

The rearrangement links TRBV20-1 to TRBJ2-4; a possible D gene is TRBD1 (5 bases). The CDR3 has 13 amino acids. V shed 1 base and J shed 5 bases, with 9 bases lying between them. Germline CDR1 DFQATT, CDR2 SNEGSKA (reference sequence). The CDR3 spells CSARAPQENIQYF. In nucleotides, the CDR3 is TGCAGTGCTAGAGCGCCACAGGAAAACATTCAGTACTTC.

This clonotype was detected only a few times. The rearrangement uses TRBV7-9 and TRBJ2-7, with a possible D match to TRBD2 (5 bases). Trimming cost V 3 bases and J 7 bases, with 16 bases left between them. This CDR3 is built from 14 residues. Germline V gene sequence: CDR1 SEHNR, CDR2 FQNEAQ (reference sequence). CDR3 in amino acids: CASSLGSGDNEQYF. As DNA, the CDR3 is TGTGCCAGCAGCTTGGGAAGCGGCGACAATGAGCAGTACTTC.

This clonotype was counted a single time. The chain is built from TRBV6-4 and TRBJ2-5; D may be TRBD2 (6 bases). V lost 2 bases and J lost 2, with 9 bases in between. Germline CDR1 reads MRHNA; CDR2 reads SNTAGT. This CDR3 contains 14 residues. CDR3 sequence: CASSDRGLQETQYF. In DNA form, the CDR3 reads TGTGCCAGCAGTGACCGCGGACTACAAGAGACCCAGTACTTC.

This clonotype was observed many times. The chain recombines TRBV5-1 with TRBJ1-6, with D perhaps TRBD1 (6 bases). Germline CDR1 and CDR2: SGHRS and YFSETQ. Trimming removed 4 bases at V and 9 bases at J, with 14 bases between. The CDR3 is 14 residues long. CDR3 amino acids: CASSLTEGGSPLHF. The DNA for the CDR3 is TGCGCCAGCAGCCTGACCGAAGGGGGTTCACCCCTCCACTTT.

This clonotype was detected only once. The gene calls are TRBV24-1 and TRBJ2-7, with 8 bases that match TRBD1. CDR3 length: 21 amino acids. With V trimmed by 1 base and J by 7 bases, 26 bases remained unmatched. From germline, CDR1 is KGHDR and CDR2 SFDVKD. This CDR3 reads CATSDFYPGTGRTPQWEEQYF. The CDR3 DNA sequence: TGTGCCACCAGTGATTTCTACCCCGGGACAGGTCGTACCCCGCAGTGGGAAGAGCAGTACTTC.

J is TRBJ1-4 and V is TRBV5-1, with TRBD1 as a possible D gene (5 bases). Deletions cut 1 base from V and 0 bases from J, with 13 bases between. CDR1 and CDR2 from the germline V gene are SGHRS and YFSETQ. The length of the CDR3 is 17 residues. Here the CDR3 DNA reads TGCGCCAGCAGCTTGAGAGGGACGGGTGCAACTAATGAAAAACTGTTTTTT. It yields the protein CASSLRGTGATNEKLFF.

This clonotype was counted a few times. The junction differs from germline at one of its ends, possibly a read error. V and J are TRBV4-1 and TRBJ2-7; 9 nucleotides line up with TRBD2. The CDR3 covers 14 residues. Per the germline V gene, CDR1 is MGHRA and CDR2 is YSYEKL. CDR3 amino acids: CASSQRDTGLATLF. The DNA for the CDR3 is TGCGCCAGCAGCCAGAGGGATACAGGACTAGCGACCCTCTTC.

The chain combines TRBV7-9 with TRBJ2-3; TRBD2 might be the D (5 bases). This CDR3 region has 13 residues. Trimming stripped 7 bases from V and 8 bases from J, with 16 bases between. Germline V gene data show CDR1 as SEHNR and CDR2 as FQNEAQ (reference sequence). The CDR3: CASTQSGAGTQYF. In nucleotides, the CDR3 is TGTGCCAGCACCCAAAGCGGAGCAGGTACGCAGTATTTT.